The 27 T cell receptor beta chains listed next were all sequenced from one sample in a study of T cells expressing NK-cell markers. TCRdb reanalyzed the 5' RACE reads and collapses them to one entry per CDR3 protein, without DNA. The listing records 250,000 or so distinct CDR3 sequences. Sequenced input: blood T cells: a sorted CD56 or NKG2C T cell subset, CD4+ or CD8+ T cells, or bulk PBMC T cells (not recorded which). The source is a woman between 18 and 69 years old in good health.

The chain employs TRBV20-1 and TRBJ2-1. Germline CDR1 and CDR2: DFQATT and SNEGSKA (reference sequence). The CDR3 totals 16 residues. The CDR3 reads CSAHTFRSGSYNEQFF.

The genes are TRBV29-1 and TRBJ2-2. CDR1 and CDR2 (germline): SQVTM, ANQGSEA. This CDR3 has 14 amino acids. This CDR3 reads CSVKGPTNTGELFF.

The gene calls are TRBV29-1 and TRBJ2-6. The CDR3 has 13 amino acids. CDR1 and CDR2 from the germline V gene are SQVTM and ANQGSEA. The CDR3 reads CSVEGSGANVLTF.

This chain connects TRBV5-4 to TRBJ2-7; TCRdb names TRBD2, which stays unverified in the absence of DNA. CDR3 length equals 13 residues. CDR1 is SGHNT and CDR2 is YYREEE in the germline V gene (reference sequence). The CDR3 loop is CASSQKTSYEQYF.

The chain carries TRBV12-3 or TRBV12-4 and TRBJ1-5; without DNA, the TCRdb call of TRBD1 cannot be checked. The CDR3 has 13 amino acids. CDR3: CASSPGRNQPQHF.

This chain connects TRBV7-2 to TRBJ2-1; TCRdb lists TRBD1, though no DNA is available to test this call. The germline V gene encodes CDR1 SGHTA and CDR2 FQGNSA. The CDR3 loop spans 13 amino acids. The CDR3 is CASSLDRELEQFF.

The rearrangement uses TRBV7-9 and TRBJ2-7; without DNA, the TCRdb call of TRBD1 cannot be checked. The CDR3 consists of 15 residues. The germline V gene encodes CDR1 SEHNR and CDR2 FQNEAQ (reference sequence). The CDR3 sequence is CASSLEQGISYEQYF.

The chain employs TRBV20-1 and TRBJ1-2. The germline gives CDR1 DFQATT, CDR2 SNEGSKA (reference sequence). The CDR3 consists of 12 residues. Here the CDR3 reads CSGWIEVDGYTF.

The rearrangement uses TRBV12-3 or TRBV12-4 and TRBJ1-1. CDR3 length: 13 residues. The CDR3: CASSGFLNTEAFF.

The rearrangement links TRBV7-2 to TRBJ2-7. CDR3 size: 14 residues. Germline V gene sequence: CDR1 SGHTA, CDR2 FQGNSA. The chain's CDR3 is CASSLSSTAYEQYF.

The V gene is TRBV20-1, the J gene TRBJ2-3; the TCRdb D gene call, TRBD1, has no DNA to confirm it. Germline V gives CDR1 DFQATT, CDR2 SNEGSKA (reference sequence). The CDR3 length is 15 residues. CDR3 amino acids: CSARVFGGLGDTQYF.

This chain links TRBV18 with TRBJ2-5. Germline loops: CDR1 KGHSH, CDR2 LQKENI. The CDR3 has 12 amino acids. CDR3 sequence reads: CASSPVQETQYF.

This chain joins TRBV28 and TRBJ2-1; TCRdb names TRBD2, which stays unverified in the absence of DNA. Germline loops: CDR1 MDHEN, CDR2 SYDVKM. This CDR3 contains 13 residues. This CDR3 reads CASSLISGREQFF. Variable domain in full (rest from reference TRBV28 and TRBJ2-1): DVKVTQSSRYLVKRTGEKVFLECVQDMDHENMFWYRQDPGLGLRLIYFSYDVKMKEKGDIPEGYSVSREKKERFSLILESASTNQTSMYLCASSLISGREQFFGPGTRLTVL.

CDR3 loop: CASSPVARNNYGYTF. J is TRBJ1-2 and V is TRBV5-6. The germline CDR1 and CDR2 sequences are SGHDT and YYEEEE. The CDR3 extends over 15 amino acids. Together with reference TRBV5-6 and TRBJ1-2, the CDR3 gives the full variable domain: DAGVTQSPTHLIKTRGQQVTLRCSPKSGHDTVSWYQQALGQGPQFIFQYYEEEERQRGNFPDRFSGHQFPNYSSELNVNALLLGDSALYLCASSPVARNNYGYTFGSGTRLTVV.

The V call is TRBV5-1, the J call TRBJ2-4; the D call of TRBD1 rests on TCRdb alone, since no DNA is present to check it. The CDR3 has 16 amino acids. The germline V gene has CDR1 SGHRS and CDR2 YFSETQ. This CDR3 is CASSRLGGTEQNIQYF.

This chain joins TRBV15 and TRBJ2-1; lacking DNA, the TRBD2 call made by TCRdb goes unchecked. CDR1 LNHNV and CDR2 YYDKDF come from the germline V gene (reference sequence). The CDR3 length is 18 residues. The CDR3 sequence: CATSRLTAGLVTYNEQFF.

The chain links TRBV7-7 to TRBJ2-2; TCRdb proposes TRBD2, but this gene call is untestable without DNA. This CDR3 comprises 17 residues. The germline gives CDR1 SSHAT, CDR2 FNYEAQ (reference sequence). This chain's CDR3 is CASSQNLGTFNTGELFF. The variable domain in full, completed from reference TRBV7-7 and TRBJ2-2, reads GAGVSQSPRYKVTKRGQDVTLRCDPISSHATLYWYQQALGQGPEFLTYFNYEAQPDKSGLPSDRFSAERPEGSISTLTIQRTEQRDSAMYRCASSQNLGTFNTGELFFGEGSRLTVL.

The chain carries TRBV20-1 and TRBJ2-7. Per germline, CDR1 DFQATT and CDR2 SNEGSKA (reference sequence). The CDR3 is 12 residues long. This CDR3 reads CSASLSSYEQYF.

This chain joins TRBV20-1 and TRBJ2-5; the D call from TCRdb, TRBD2, cannot be confirmed without DNA. From germline, CDR1 is DFQATT and CDR2 SNEGSKA (reference sequence). CDR3 length equals 13 residues. The CDR3 spells CSAPATERGTQYF.

V gene TRBV20-1 combines with J gene TRBJ2-3; as DNA is missing, the TRBD1 call by TCRdb cannot be tested. Germline CDR1 reads DFQATT; CDR2 reads SNEGSKA (reference sequence). This CDR3 contains 15 residues. The chain's CDR3 is CSARENRDSTDTQYF.

The J gene is TRBJ2-1, the V gene TRBV12-3 or TRBV12-4. There are 15 residues in the CDR3. The CDR3: CASSLEREVRNEQFF.

V is TRBV19 and J is TRBJ2-3; TCRdb names TRBD1, which stays unverified in the absence of DNA. The CDR3 is made up of 14 amino acids. The V gene's germline CDR1 is LNHDA and CDR2 SQIVND (reference sequence). Here the CDR3 reads CASKRGDSTDTQYF.

The V and J genes are TRBV20-1 and TRBJ2-7; TCRdb proposes TRBD1, but this gene call is untestable without DNA. The CDR3 consists of 14 residues. The V gene's germline CDR1 is DFQATT and CDR2 SNEGSKA (reference sequence). CDR3 in amino acids: CSARSDRPTYEQYF.

The J gene is TRBJ2-4, the V gene TRBV5-1; TCRdb picks TRBD1, but there is no DNA to check that call. In germline, CDR1 is SGHRS, CDR2 YFSETQ. The CDR3 consists of 14 residues. CDR3: CASSSGQAQNIQYF.

V is TRBV5-1 and J is TRBJ2-1; the TRBD2 assignment by TCRdb is unverifiable without DNA. This CDR3 is 14 amino acids long. CDR1 and CDR2 (germline): SGHRS, YFSETQ. The CDR3 region is CASRRDYDYNEQFF. The full variable domain, completed using reference TRBV5-1 and TRBJ2-1, is KAGVTQTPRYLIKTRGQQVTLSCSPISGHRSVSWYQQTPGQGLQFLFEYFSETQRNKGNFPGRFSGRQFSNSRSEMNVSTLELGDSALYLCASRRDYDYNEQFFGPGTRLTVL.

The J gene is TRBJ1-2, the V gene TRBV3-1. Germline lookup yields CDR1 LGHDT and CDR2 YNNKEL (reference sequence). The CDR3 is 13 residues long. CDR3 amino acids: CASSQANSYGYTF.

The chain links TRBV10-3 to TRBJ2-3; TCRdb's D call, TRBD2, is unchecked because there is no DNA. Germline V gene lookup returns CDR1 ENHRY and CDR2 SYGVKD. The CDR3 has 17 amino acids. The CDR3 here is CAISGGTSGRSTDTQYF.